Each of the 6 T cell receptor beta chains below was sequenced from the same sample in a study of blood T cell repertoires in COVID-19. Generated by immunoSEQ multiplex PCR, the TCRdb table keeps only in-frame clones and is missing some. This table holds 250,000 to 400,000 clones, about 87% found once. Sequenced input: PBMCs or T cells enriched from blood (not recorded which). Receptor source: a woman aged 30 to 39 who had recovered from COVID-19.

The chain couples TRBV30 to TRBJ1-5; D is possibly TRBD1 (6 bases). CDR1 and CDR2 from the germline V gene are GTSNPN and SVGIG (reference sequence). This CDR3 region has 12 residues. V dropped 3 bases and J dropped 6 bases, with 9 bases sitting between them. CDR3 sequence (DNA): TGTGCCTGGAGCTTAGGGGGTCAGCCCCAGCATTTT. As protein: CAWSLGGQPQHF. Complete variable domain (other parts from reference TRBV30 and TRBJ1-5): SQTIHQWPATLVQPVGSPLSLECTVEGTSNPNLYWYRQAAGRGLQLLFYSVGIGQISSEVPQNLSASRPQDRQFILSSKKLLLSDSGFYLCAWSLGGQPQHFGDGTRLSIL.

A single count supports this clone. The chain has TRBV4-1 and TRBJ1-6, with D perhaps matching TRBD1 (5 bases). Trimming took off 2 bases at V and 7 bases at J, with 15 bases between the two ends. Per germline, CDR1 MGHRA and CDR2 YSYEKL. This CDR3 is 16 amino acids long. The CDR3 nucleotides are TGCGCCAGCAGCCAACCGCTTGGGGCCTCAAATTCACCCCTCCACTTT. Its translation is CASSQPLGASNSPLHF.

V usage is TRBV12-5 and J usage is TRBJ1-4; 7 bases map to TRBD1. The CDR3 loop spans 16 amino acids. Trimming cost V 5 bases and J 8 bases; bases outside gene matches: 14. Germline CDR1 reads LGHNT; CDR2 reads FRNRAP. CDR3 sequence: CASGTRTGPQIEKLFF. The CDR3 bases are TGTGCTAGTGGTACCCGGACAGGACCACAGATCGAAAAACTGTTTTTT.

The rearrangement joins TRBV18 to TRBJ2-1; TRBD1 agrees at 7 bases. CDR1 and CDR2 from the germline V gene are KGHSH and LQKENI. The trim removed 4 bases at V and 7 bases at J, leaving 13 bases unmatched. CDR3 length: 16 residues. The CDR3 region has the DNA TGTGCCAGCTCACAATTAAGACAGGGTTCCGGGAATGAGCAGTTCTTC. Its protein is CASSQLRQGSGNEQFF.

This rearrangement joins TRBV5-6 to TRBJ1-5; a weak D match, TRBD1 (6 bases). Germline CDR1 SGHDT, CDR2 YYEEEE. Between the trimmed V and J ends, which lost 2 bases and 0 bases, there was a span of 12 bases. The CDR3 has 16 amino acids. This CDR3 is CASSFGGPYSNQPQHF. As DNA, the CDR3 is TGTGCCAGCAGCTTCGGGGGGCCATATAGCAATCAGCCCCAGCATTTT.

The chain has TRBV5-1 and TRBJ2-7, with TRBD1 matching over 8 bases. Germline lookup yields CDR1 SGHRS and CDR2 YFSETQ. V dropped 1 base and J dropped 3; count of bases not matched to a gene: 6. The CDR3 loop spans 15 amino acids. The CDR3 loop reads CASSLNTGGSYEQYF. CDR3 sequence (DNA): TGCGCCAGCAGCTTGAATACAGGGGGGAGCTACGAGCAGTACTTC.